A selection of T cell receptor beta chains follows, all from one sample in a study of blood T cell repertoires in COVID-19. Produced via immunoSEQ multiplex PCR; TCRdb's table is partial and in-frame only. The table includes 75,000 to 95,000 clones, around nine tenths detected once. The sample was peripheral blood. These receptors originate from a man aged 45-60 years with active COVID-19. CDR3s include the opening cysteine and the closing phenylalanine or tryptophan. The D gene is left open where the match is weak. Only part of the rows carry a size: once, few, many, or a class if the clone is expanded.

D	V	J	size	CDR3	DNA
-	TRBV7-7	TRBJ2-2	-	CASSARLGEGAEGGELFF	TGTGCTAGCAGCGCCCGACTAGGAGAGGGGGCTGAGGGCGGGGAGCTGTTTTTT
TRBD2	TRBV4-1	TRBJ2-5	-	CASSQEASGRGETQYF	TGCGCCAGCAGCCAAGAAGCTAGCGGGAGGGGAGAGACCCAGTACTTC
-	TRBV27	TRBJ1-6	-	CASSTYKVGRSSYNSPLHF	TGTGCCAGCAGTACGTACAAGGTTGGGAGGAGCTCCTATAATTCACCCCTCCACTTT
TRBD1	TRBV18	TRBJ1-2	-	CASSPEGADGYTF	TGTGCCAGCTCACCAGAGGGGGCTGATGGCTACACCTTC
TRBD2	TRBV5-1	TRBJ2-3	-	CASSLGSGISSDTQYF	TGCGCCAGCAGCTTGGGCAGCGGGATTAGTTCAGATACGCAGTATTTT
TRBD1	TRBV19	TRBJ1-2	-	CASTEPGTGRGYTF	TGTGCCAGTACTGAACCCGGGACAGGCCGTGGCTACACCTTC
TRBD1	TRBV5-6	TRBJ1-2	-	CASSTGAAGYTF	TGTGCCAGTTCTACAGGGGCCGCTGGCTACACCTTC
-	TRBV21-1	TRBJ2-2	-	CAIPGQGSGELFF	TGTGCCATTCCGGGACAGGGTTCCGGGGAGCTGTTTTTT
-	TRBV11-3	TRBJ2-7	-	CASSSDRDLVYEQYF	TGTGCCAGCAGCTCTGACCGGGATCTCGTCTACGAGCAGTACTTC
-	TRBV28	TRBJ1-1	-	CASHTRVSEAFF	TGTGCCAGCCATACGAGAGTAAGTGAAGCTTTCTTT
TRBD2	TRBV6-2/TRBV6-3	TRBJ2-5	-	CASSQPLTLAVETQYF	TGTGCCAGCAGCCAACCCCTCACCCTAGCGGTGGAGACCCAGTACTTC
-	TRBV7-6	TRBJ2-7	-	CASSSPTGARLYEQYF	TGTGCCAGCAGCTCGCCTACCGGAGCTCGTTTGTACGAGCAGTACTTC
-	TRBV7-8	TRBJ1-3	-	CASSLGRGRTGNTIYF	TGTGCCAGCAGCTTAGGGCGGGGGAGGACTGGAAACACCATATATTTT
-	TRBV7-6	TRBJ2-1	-	CASSSGWVLSGNEQFF	TGTGCCAGCAGCTCGGGGTGGGTCCTGAGTGGCAATGAGCAGTTCTTC
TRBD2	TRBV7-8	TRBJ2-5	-	CASSLVLAASYQETQYF	TGTGCCAGCAGCTTAGTACTAGCGGCGTCGTACCAAGAGACCCAGTACTTC
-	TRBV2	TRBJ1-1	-	CASSVQAGAGGAFF	TGTGCCAGCAGTGTTCAAGCAGGGGCCGGAGGTGCTTTCTTT
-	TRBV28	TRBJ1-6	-	CASSSYSNSPLHF	TGTGCCAGCAGTTCTTACAGCAATTCACCCCTCCACTTT
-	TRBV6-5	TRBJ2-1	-	CASHISGTHVEQFF	TGTGCCAGCCACATCTCCGGGACACATGTGGAGCAGTTCTTC
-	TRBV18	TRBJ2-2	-	CASSPNGNTGELFF	TGTGCCAGCTCACCAAACGGTAACACCGGGGAGCTGTTTTTT
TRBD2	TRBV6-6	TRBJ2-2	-	CASLERGGVTGELFF	TGTGCCAGCCTCGAGCGGGGCGGCGTCACCGGGGAGCTGTTTTTT
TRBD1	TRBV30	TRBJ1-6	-	CAWSGTGGNSPLHF	TGTGCCTGGAGTGGGACAGGGGGTAATTCACCCCTCCACTTT
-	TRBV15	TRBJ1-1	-	CATSRDLTGLAFF	TGTGCCACCAGCAGAGATCTAACGGGGTTAGCTTTCTTT
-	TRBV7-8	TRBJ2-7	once	CASSLGSGYEQYF	TGTGCCAGCAGCTTAGGGTCCGGCTACGAGCAGTACTTC